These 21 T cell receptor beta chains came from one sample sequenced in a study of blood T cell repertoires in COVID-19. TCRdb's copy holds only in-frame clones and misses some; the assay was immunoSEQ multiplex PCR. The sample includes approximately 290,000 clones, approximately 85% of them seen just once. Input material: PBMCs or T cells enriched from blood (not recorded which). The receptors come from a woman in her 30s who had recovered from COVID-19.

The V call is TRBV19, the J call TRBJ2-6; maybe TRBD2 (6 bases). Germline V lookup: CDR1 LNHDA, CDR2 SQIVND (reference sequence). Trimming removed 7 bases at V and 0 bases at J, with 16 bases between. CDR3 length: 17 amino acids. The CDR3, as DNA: TGTGCCAGTACCGCGGGGTATGGTTCCTCTGGGGCCAACGTCCTGACTTTC. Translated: CASTAGYGSSGANVLTF.

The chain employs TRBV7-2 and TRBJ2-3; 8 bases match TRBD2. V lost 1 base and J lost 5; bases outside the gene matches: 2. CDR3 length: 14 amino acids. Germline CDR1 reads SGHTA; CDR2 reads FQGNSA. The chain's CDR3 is CASSLVAGGDTQYF. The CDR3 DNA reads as TGTGCCAGCAGCTTAGTTGCGGGGGGAGATACGCAGTATTTT.

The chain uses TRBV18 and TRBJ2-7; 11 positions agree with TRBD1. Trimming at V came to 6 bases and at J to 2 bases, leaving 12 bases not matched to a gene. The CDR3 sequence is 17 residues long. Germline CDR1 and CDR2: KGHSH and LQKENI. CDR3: CASSPPRGTGGTYEQYF. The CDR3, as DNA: TGTGCCAGCTCGCCTCCTCGGGGGACAGGGGGTACCTACGAGCAGTACTTC.

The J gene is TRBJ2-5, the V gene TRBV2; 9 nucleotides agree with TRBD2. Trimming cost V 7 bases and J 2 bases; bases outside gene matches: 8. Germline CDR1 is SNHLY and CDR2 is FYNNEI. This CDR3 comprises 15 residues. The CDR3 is CASIYGLAYQETQYF. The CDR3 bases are TGTGCCAGCATTTACGGACTAGCGTATCAAGAGACCCAGTACTTC. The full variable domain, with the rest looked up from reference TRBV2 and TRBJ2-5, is EPEVTQTPSHQVTQMGQEVILRCVPISNHLYFYWYRQILGQKVEFLVSFYNNEISEKSEIFDDQFSVERPDGSNFTLKIRSTKLEDSAMYFCASIYGLAYQETQYFGPGTRLLVL.

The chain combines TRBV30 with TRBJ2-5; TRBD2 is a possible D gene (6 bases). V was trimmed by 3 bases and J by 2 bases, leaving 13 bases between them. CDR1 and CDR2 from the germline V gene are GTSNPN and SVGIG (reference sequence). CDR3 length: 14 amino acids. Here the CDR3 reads CAWRDGLWQETQYF. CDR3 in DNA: TGTGCCTGGAGGGACGGACTATGGCAAGAGACCCAGTACTTC.

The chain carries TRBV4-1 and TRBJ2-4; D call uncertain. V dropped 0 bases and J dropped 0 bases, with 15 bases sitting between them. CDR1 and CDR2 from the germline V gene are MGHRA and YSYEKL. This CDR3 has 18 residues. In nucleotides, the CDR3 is TGCGCCAGCAGCCAAGAAGGAGCGAGCCAGATAGCCAAAAACATTCAGTACTTC. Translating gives CASSQEGASQIAKNIQYF.

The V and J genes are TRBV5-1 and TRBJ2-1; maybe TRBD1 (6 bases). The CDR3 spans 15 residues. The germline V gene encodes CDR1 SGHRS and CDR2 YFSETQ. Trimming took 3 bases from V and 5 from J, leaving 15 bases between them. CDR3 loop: CASSWEPGQNNEQFF. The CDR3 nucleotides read TGCGCCAGCAGCTGGGAACCGGGACAAAACAATGAGCAGTTCTTC.

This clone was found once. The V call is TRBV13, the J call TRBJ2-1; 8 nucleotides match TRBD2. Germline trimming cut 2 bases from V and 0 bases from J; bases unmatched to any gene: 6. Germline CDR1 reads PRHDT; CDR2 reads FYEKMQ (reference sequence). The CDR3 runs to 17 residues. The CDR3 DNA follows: TGTGCCAGCAGCTTACTCGAGAGCGGGAGCTCCTACAATGAGCAGTTCTTC. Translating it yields CASSLLESGSSYNEQFF.

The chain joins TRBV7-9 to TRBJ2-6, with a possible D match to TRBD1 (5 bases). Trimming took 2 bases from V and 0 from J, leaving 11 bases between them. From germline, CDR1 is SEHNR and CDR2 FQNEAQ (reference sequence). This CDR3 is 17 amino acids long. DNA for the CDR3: TGTGCCAGCAGCTTAAGGGGCAGGTTCTCTGGGGCCAACGTCCTGACTTTC. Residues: CASSLRGRFSGANVLTF.

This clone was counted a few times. The CDR3: CAARDSSYEQYF. As DNA, the CDR3 is TGTGCCGCCCGGGACAGCTCCTACGAGCAGTACTTC. The chain recombines TRBV10-3 with TRBJ2-7, with 7 nucleotides matching TRBD1. Per the germline V gene, CDR1 is ENHRY and CDR2 is SYGVKD. The CDR3 has 12 residues. The V gene end was trimmed by 11 bases and the J gene end by 0 bases; junction bases not matched to a gene: 4.

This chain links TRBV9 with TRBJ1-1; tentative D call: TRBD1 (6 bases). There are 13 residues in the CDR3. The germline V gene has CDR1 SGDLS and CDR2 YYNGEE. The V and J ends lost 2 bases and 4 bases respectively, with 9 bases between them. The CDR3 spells CASSVIQGTEAFF. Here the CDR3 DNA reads TGTGCCAGCAGCGTCATACAGGGCACTGAAGCTTTCTTT.

CDR3 coding DNA: TGCGCCAGCAGTGAGTACAGGGGAGGCTACGAGCAGTACTTC. Translating gives CASSEYRGGYEQYF. The J gene is TRBJ2-7, the V gene TRBV10-2, with TRBD1 as a possible D gene (7 bases). This CDR3 spans 14 amino acids. Trimming removed 1 base at V and 3 bases at J, with 10 bases between. The V gene's germline CDR1 is WSHSY and CDR2 SAAADI.

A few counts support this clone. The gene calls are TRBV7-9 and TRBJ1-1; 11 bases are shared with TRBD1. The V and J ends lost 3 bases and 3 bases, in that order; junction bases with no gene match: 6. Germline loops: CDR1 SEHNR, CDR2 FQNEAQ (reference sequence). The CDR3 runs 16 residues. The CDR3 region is CASSFWTGGADTEAFF. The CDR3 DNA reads TGTGCCAGCAGCTTCTGGACAGGGGGCGCGGACACTGAAGCTTTCTTT.

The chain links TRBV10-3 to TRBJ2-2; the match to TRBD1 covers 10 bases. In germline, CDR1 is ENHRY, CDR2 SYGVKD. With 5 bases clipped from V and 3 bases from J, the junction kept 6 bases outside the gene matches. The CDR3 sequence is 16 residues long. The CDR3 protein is CAISRQGAIHTGELFF. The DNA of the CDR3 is TGTGCCATCAGTAGACAGGGGGCTATTCACACCGGGGAGCTGTTTTTT.

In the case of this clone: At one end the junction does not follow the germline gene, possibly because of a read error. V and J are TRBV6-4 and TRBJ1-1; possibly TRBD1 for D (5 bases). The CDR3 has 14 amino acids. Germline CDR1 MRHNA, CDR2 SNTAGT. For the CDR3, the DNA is TGTGCCAGCAGTGACGGGGCGGAGAACACTGAAACTTTCTTT. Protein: CASSDGAENTETFF.

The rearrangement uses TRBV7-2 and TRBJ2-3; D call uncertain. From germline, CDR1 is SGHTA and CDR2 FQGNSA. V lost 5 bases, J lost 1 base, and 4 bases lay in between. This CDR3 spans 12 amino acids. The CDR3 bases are TGTGCCAGCAGCCATGGCACAGATACGCAGTATTTT. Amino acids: CASSHGTDTQYF.

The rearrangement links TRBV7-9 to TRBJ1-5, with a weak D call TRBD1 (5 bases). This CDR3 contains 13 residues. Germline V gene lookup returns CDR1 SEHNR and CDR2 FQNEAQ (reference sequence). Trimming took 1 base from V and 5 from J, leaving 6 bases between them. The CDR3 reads CASSLEGDQPQHF. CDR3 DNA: TGTGCCAGCAGCTTAGAAGGGGATCAGCCCCAGCATTTT.

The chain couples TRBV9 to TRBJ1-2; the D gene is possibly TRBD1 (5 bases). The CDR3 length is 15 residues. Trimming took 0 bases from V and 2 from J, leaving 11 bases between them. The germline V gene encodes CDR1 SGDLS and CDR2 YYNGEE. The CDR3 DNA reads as TGTGCCAGCAGCGTAGAAGGAAGGGGAAACTATGGCTACACCTTC. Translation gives CASSVEGRGNYGYTF.

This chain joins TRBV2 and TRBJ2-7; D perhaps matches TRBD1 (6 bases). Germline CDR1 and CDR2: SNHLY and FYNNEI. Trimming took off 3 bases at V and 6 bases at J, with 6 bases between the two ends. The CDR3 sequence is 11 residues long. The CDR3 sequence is CASSDRGEQYF. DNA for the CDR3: TGTGCCAGCAGTGACAGGGGCGAGCAGTACTTC.

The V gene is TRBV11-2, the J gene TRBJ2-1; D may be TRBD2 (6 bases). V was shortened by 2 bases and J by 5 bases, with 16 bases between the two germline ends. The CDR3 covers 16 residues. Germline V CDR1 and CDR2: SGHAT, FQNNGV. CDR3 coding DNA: TGTGCCAGCAGCTTATTGAGATCGGGAGCGCACAATGAGCAGTTCTTC. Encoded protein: CASSLLRSGAHNEQFF.

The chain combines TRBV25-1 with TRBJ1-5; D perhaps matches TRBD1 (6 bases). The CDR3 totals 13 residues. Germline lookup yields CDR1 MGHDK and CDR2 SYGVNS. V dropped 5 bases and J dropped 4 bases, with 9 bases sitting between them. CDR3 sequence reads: CASSHQGNQPQHF. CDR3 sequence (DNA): TGTGCCAGCAGTCACCAGGGGAATCAGCCCCAGCATTTT.